Many counts were recorded for the clone carrying this T cell receptor beta chain. What it recognizes is unknown. Germline V gives CDR1 MGHRA, CDR2 YSYEKL. CDR3 length equals 14 residues. The V and J ends lost 5 bases and 4 bases respectively, with 15 bases between them. The data belong to a study of T-cell reconstitution after alpha-beta-depleted transplantation in children. Unique molecular identifiers featured in how the TCRbeta library was prepared. TCRdb called the PCR reads again in MiXCR, with one record for every CDR3 protein. The top ten clones hold 13% of a sample with roughly 150,000 distinct CDR3 sequences, approximately 10% of them seen once. Study-level points and caveats: It was reported that alpha-beta T cells came from several hundred expanded graft clones (about two months after transplant). After one year, T-cell counts and TCRbeta diversity mostly came from new T cells.

The J gene is TRBJ2-7, the V gene TRBV4-1, with TRBD2 as a possible D gene (6 bases). Sample: PBMCs, taken before TCRalphabeta/CD19-depleted stem cell transplant. The TCR originated in a boy aged 2 to 10 with acute myeloid leukemia, due to receive a stem cell transplant. CDR3 protein: CASSSEGLGYEQYF. The CDR3 nucleotides are TGCGCCAGCAGCTCGGAGGGCCTGGGTTACGAGCAGTACTTC.